This is a list of T cell receptor beta chains from one sample in a study of graft-versus-host responses after intestinal transplantation. The antigens for these receptors are not known. The protocol was immunoSEQ multiplex PCR, while the TCRdb copy is restricted to in-frame clones and leaves out a portion. Here the sample spans just under 90,000 clones, around 86% being singletons. The source was unstimulated CD8+ T cells sorted from spleen or lymph node cells, collected before intestinal transplant. The receptor source for this set is a human donor who received an intestinal transplant. The CDR3 runs from the conserved cysteine through the conserved F or W. The D gene is left open where the match is weak. Clone size is stated in some rows and not others, as once, few, many or a class when expanded.

j_call: TRBJ2-3; cdr3_length: 16; clone_size: .; d_call: TRBD2; v_call: TRBV11-2; cdr3_nt: TGTGCCAGCAGCCAAGGGGCTAGCGGGGGCACAGATACGCAGTATTTT; cdr3_aa: CASSQGASGGTDTQYF
j_call: TRBJ2-1; cdr3_length: 15; clone_size: .; d_call: TRBD1; v_call: TRBV5-4; cdr3_nt: TGTGCCAGCAGCTTGGTCCAGGGGGTCTACAATGAGCAGTTCTTC; cdr3_aa: CASSLVQGVYNEQFF
j_call: TRBJ1-6; cdr3_length: 18; clone_size: .; d_call: .; v_call: TRBV21-1; cdr3_nt: TGTGCCAGCAGAGCGTTAGTAGCTACACATAATCATAATTCACCCCTCCACTTT; cdr3_aa: CASRALVATHNHNSPLHF
j_call: TRBJ2-2; cdr3_length: 11; clone_size: .; d_call: .; v_call: TRBV6-1; cdr3_nt: TGTGCCAGCAGTGCGAACGGGGAGCTGTTTTTT; cdr3_aa: CASSANGELFF
j_call: TRBJ1-3; cdr3_length: 13; clone_size: .; d_call: .; v_call: TRBV29-1; cdr3_nt: TGCAGCGTTGTGTCAGGGGCAGGAAACACCATATATTTT; cdr3_aa: CSVVSGAGNTIYF
j_call: TRBJ1-1; cdr3_length: 15; clone_size: .; d_call: .; v_call: TRBV5-4; cdr3_nt: TGTGCCAGCAGCCTCCCCCCGGGCGCCAGCACTGAAGCTTTCTTT; cdr3_aa: CASSLPPGASTEAFF
j_call: TRBJ2-3; cdr3_length: 13; clone_size: .; d_call: .; v_call: TRBV5-6; cdr3_nt: TGTGCCAGCAGCTTGGGGGACACAGATACGCAGTATTTT; cdr3_aa: CASSLGDTDTQYF
j_call: TRBJ2-7; cdr3_length: 11; clone_size: .; d_call: .; v_call: TRBV16; cdr3_nt: TGTGCCAGCAGCCAGTACCGGGAGCAGTACTTC; cdr3_aa: CASSQYREQYF
j_call: TRBJ1-1; cdr3_length: 15; clone_size: .; d_call: TRBD1; v_call: TRBV5-1; cdr3_nt: TGCGCCAGCAGCACGACAGGGCTCGGAGTCGCTGAAGCTTTCTTT; cdr3_aa: CASSTTGLGVAEAFF
j_call: TRBJ2-5; cdr3_length: 14; clone_size: once; d_call: .; v_call: TRBV5-1; cdr3_nt: TGCGCCAGCAGCTTGACGGGGGCATACGAGACCCAGTACTTC; cdr3_aa: CASSLTGAYETQYF
j_call: TRBJ2-1; cdr3_length: 13; clone_size: .; d_call: .; v_call: TRBV6-6; cdr3_nt: TGTGCCAGCAGTTACTACGTAGCGGCTGAGCAGTTCTTC; cdr3_aa: CASSYYVAAEQFF
j_call: TRBJ1-2; cdr3_length: 14; clone_size: .; d_call: .; v_call: TRBV2; cdr3_nt: TGTGCCAGCAGGGTCCCGGGACGTAACTATGGCTACACCTTC; cdr3_aa: CASRVPGRNYGYTF
j_call: TRBJ1-4; cdr3_length: 16; clone_size: .; d_call: TRBD1; v_call: TRBV28; cdr3_nt: TGTGCCAGCAGTCCCTCACTGAGGACAGGGCAAGAAAAACTGTTTTTT; cdr3_aa: CASSPSLRTGQEKLFF
j_call: TRBJ1-2; cdr3_length: 15; clone_size: .; d_call: .; v_call: TRBV6-1; cdr3_nt: TGTGCCAGCAGTGGACAGAAATCCCTTAACTATGGCTACACCTTC; cdr3_aa: CASSGQKSLNYGYTF
j_call: TRBJ2-1; cdr3_length: 19; clone_size: .; d_call: TRBD2; v_call: TRBV5-5; cdr3_nt: TGTGCCAGCAGCCAAGATCCGGGACTAGCGGGGCGAGTGTACAATGAGCAGTTCTTC; cdr3_aa: CASSQDPGLAGRVYNEQFF
j_call: TRBJ1-6; cdr3_length: 15; clone_size: .; d_call: TRBD1; v_call: TRBV2; cdr3_nt: TGTGCCGGCAGTGAATGGGACAGGTTCAATTCACCCCTCCACTTT; cdr3_aa: CAGSEWDRFNSPLHF
j_call: TRBJ2-1; cdr3_length: 15; clone_size: .; d_call: TRBD2; v_call: TRBV6-1; cdr3_nt: TGTGCCAGCAGTAAACTAGCGGGAGGTTACAATGAGCAGTTCTTC; cdr3_aa: CASSKLAGGYNEQFF
j_call: TRBJ1-1; cdr3_length: 13; clone_size: .; d_call: TRBD1; v_call: TRBV13; cdr3_nt: TGTGCCAGCAGCTCTGACAGGGAGACTGAAGCTTTCTTT; cdr3_aa: CASSSDRETEAFF
j_call: TRBJ2-1; cdr3_length: 18; clone_size: .; d_call: .; v_call: TRBV28; cdr3_nt: TGTGCCAGCAGCGACCTAGCTACCCCCCCATACTCCTACAATGAGCAGTTCTTC; cdr3_aa: CASSDLATPPYSYNEQFF
j_call: TRBJ2-3; cdr3_length: 14; clone_size: .; d_call: .; v_call: TRBV4-1; cdr3_nt: TGCGCCAGCAGCCCGTCTAGCTACACAGATACGCAGTATTTT; cdr3_aa: CASSPSSYTDTQYF
j_call: TRBJ2-6; cdr3_length: 18; clone_size: .; d_call: .; v_call: TRBV21-1; cdr3_nt: TGTGCCAGCAGCAGCGGACAGGGGCACCACTCTGCCGTTAACGTCCTGACTTTC; cdr3_aa: CASSSGQGHHSAVNVLTF
j_call: TRBJ2-1; cdr3_length: 16; clone_size: .; d_call: .; v_call: TRBV7-9; cdr3_nt: TGTGCCAGCAGCCGAATAATGACTAGCTCCTACAATGAGCAGTTCTTC; cdr3_aa: CASSRIMTSSYNEQFF
j_call: TRBJ2-1; cdr3_length: 18; clone_size: .; d_call: TRBD2; v_call: TRBV4-1; cdr3_nt: TGCGCCAGCAGCCAAGAGAGGAGCGGGAATTACCCCTACAATGAGCAGTTCTTC; cdr3_aa: CASSQERSGNYPYNEQFF
j_call: TRBJ1-4; cdr3_length: 16; clone_size: .; d_call: .; v_call: TRBV5-1; cdr3_nt: TGCGCCAGCAGCTTGGCCATTCTGTCGACTAATGAAAAACTGTTTTTT; cdr3_aa: CASSLAILSTNEKLFF
j_call: TRBJ2-3; cdr3_length: 14; clone_size: .; d_call: .; v_call: TRBV13; cdr3_nt: TGTGCCAGCAGCTTAGGGGGTAGAGTGGATACGCAGTATTTT; cdr3_aa: CASSLGGRVDTQYF
j_call: TRBJ1-5; cdr3_length: 13; clone_size: .; d_call: .; v_call: TRBV6-5; cdr3_nt: TGTGCCAGCAGTTACGGAGGGAATCAGCCCCAGCATTTT; cdr3_aa: CASSYGGNQPQHF
j_call: TRBJ2-7; cdr3_length: 18; clone_size: .; d_call: TRBD2; v_call: TRBV7-9; cdr3_nt: TGTGCCAGCAGCTTTGGGTTGGCTACTAGCGGGAGTCCCTTCGAGCAGTACTTC; cdr3_aa: CASSFGLATSGSPFEQYF
j_call: TRBJ2-2; cdr3_length: 17; clone_size: .; d_call: TRBD1; v_call: TRBV7-6; cdr3_nt: TGTGCCAGCAGCTTACAATCCGGGACAGGGCATAACGGGGAGCTGTTTTTT; cdr3_aa: CASSLQSGTGHNGELFF